A single sample is the source of the 29 T cell receptor beta chains below, sequenced in a study of post-analysis software for immune sequencing data. Prepared libraries of TCR beta cDNA carried unique molecular identifiers. TCRdb re-analysed the PCR reads in MiXCR, keeping a single row per CDR3 protein. The sample has 750,000 to 950,000 distinct CDR3 sequences, under 60% seen once. Study-wide results and caveats: In patients, TRBV5-6, TRBV5-1 and TRBV20-1 belonged to four or five TRBV segments found more frequently than in controls.

The antigens for these receptors are not known. The material sequenced was blood. These receptors were taken from a girl aged 5-17 years with multiple sclerosis.

V is TRBV12-3 or TRBV12-4 and J is TRBJ2-3; the D is unclear. The CDR3 extends over 18 amino acids. V shed 3 bases and J shed 2 bases, with 21 bases lying between them. The CDR3 DNA is TGTGCCAGCAGTTTCTCGGCGCTGAGGACCCCAATCACAGATACGCAGTATTTT. As protein: CASSFSALRTPITDTQYF.

The table lists this clonotype with a few counts. V gene TRBV29-1 combines with J gene TRBJ2-1, with 7 bases aligning to TRBD2. There are 11 residues in the CDR3. After removal of 7 bases from V and 8 bases from J, the junction contained 5 bases not matched to a gene. Germline CDR1 is SQVTM and CDR2 is ANQGSEA. CDR3 coding DNA: TGCAGCGCCGGGGGGTTTTATGAGCAGTTCTTC. Its translation is CSAGGFYEQFF.

This clonotype appeared a few times. V usage is TRBV11-2 and J usage is TRBJ2-7; 7 bases match TRBD2. TRBJ2-5 matches the DNA end more closely, so the J call is doubtful. This CDR3 is 15 amino acids long. Per germline, CDR1 SGHAT and CDR2 FQNNGV. The CDR3 nucleotides are TGTGCCAGCAGCCTCTGGCCAGCGGGAACAGAGACCCAGTACTTC. It specifies CASSLWPAGTETQYF.

The chain carries TRBV20-1 and TRBJ2-3; D call uncertain. The germline V and J ends were trimmed by 7 bases and 0 bases, with 8 bases remaining between them. The germline V gene encodes CDR1 DFQATT and CDR2 SNEGSKA (reference sequence). The CDR3 runs 12 residues. The CDR3 region is CSVVESTDTQYF. Written as DNA, the CDR3 is TGCAGTGTAGTGGAGAGCACAGATACGCAGTATTTT.

Points on this clonotype: Germline and junction disagree at one end, which may indicate a read error. V usage is TRBV7-3 and J usage is TRBJ2-1; possibly TRBD2 for D (5 bases). The germline V gene has CDR1 SGHTA and CDR2 FQGTGA. The CDR3 is 14 residues long. CDR3 nucleotide sequence: TGTGCCAGCAGCTTAACGGGGAGTTACAATGGGCAGTTCTTC. Translated, it gives CASSLTGSYNGQFF.

This chain joins TRBV12-3 or TRBV12-4 and TRBJ2-3; 8 bases line up with TRBD2. CDR3 length: 18 amino acids. V shed 2 bases, J shed 5 bases, and the junction held 15 bases outside the gene matches. The DNA of the CDR3 is TGTGCCAGCAGTTTAAGTCGTCGATCGGGAGGGCCGGAAGATACGCAGTATTTT. Translating gives CASSLSRRSGGPEDTQYF.

This clonotype was detected a few times. The rearrangement links TRBV5-4 to TRBJ2-3, with D tentatively TRBD1 (8 bases). This CDR3 contains 15 residues. V shed 4 bases and J shed 3 bases, with 15 bases lying between them. Germline loops: CDR1 SGHNT, CDR2 YYREEE (reference sequence). The CDR3 is CASSPDREGTDTQYF. DNA for the CDR3: TGTGCCAGCAGCCCGGACAGGGAGGGGACAGATACGCAGTATTTT.

This clonotype turned up a few times. The V and J genes are TRBV5-1 and TRBJ2-1; 7 bases match TRBD2. CDR3 length: 15 residues. The V and J ends lost 4 bases and 3 bases, in that order; junction bases with no gene match: 7. In germline, CDR1 is SGHRS, CDR2 YFSETQ. CDR3 in DNA: TGCGCCAGCAGCCTTGGGCGGGAGTACTACAATGAGCAGTTCTTC. Translated: CASSLGREYYNEQFF.

This clonotype was detected only once. The chain carries TRBV5-1 and TRBJ2-7; D is perhaps TRBD2 (5 bases). In germline, CDR1 is SGHRS, CDR2 YFSETQ. The CDR3 sequence is 16 residues long. V was shortened by 1 base and J by 0 bases, with 14 bases between the two germline ends. Here the CDR3 DNA reads TGCGCCAGCAGCTTGAACCCGGGAATCAGCTCCTACGAGCAGTACTTC. This codes for CASSLNPGISSYEQYF.

This clonotype was seen more than once but under ten times. The V and J genes are TRBV20-1 and TRBJ2-1, with 9 bases identical to TRBD1. CDR1 DFQATT and CDR2 SNEGSKA come from the germline V gene (reference sequence). After removal of 6 bases from V and 8 bases from J, the junction contained 14 bases not matched to a gene. The CDR3 is 15 residues long. CDR3 DNA: TGCAGTGCCTCAGCCGGGACAGGGACTTTAGATGAGCAGTTCTTC. The encoded protein is CSASAGTGTLDEQFF.

The V and J genes are TRBV4-1 and TRBJ2-1; 10 bases agree with TRBD2. The CDR3 is 17 residues long. V was pared by 1 base and J by 3 bases, with 6 bases of the junction left unmatched. Germline V CDR1 and CDR2: MGHRA, YSYEKL. CDR3: CASSQGLAGVFYNEQFF. CDR3 in DNA: TGCGCCAGCAGCCAAGGGCTAGCGGGAGTGTTCTACAATGAGCAGTTCTTC.

This clonotype showed up just a few times. The chain joins TRBV25-1 to TRBJ2-7; no clear D. V was pared by 2 bases and J by 2 bases, with 10 bases between. Germline V gene lookup returns CDR1 MGHDK and CDR2 SYGVNS. This CDR3 region has 14 residues. CDR3 DNA sequence: TGTGCCAGCAGTGAAAAGTGGCTTCCCTACGAGCAGTACTTC. This encodes CASSEKWLPYEQYF.

V gene TRBV28 combines with J gene TRBJ2-1, with D unclear. The CDR3 totals 16 residues. V lost 6 bases and J 0 bases, leaving 15 bases between the germline ends. Per germline, CDR1 MDHEN and CDR2 SYDVKM. The CDR3 DNA follows: TGTGCCAGCAGCTCGGATATCCGTAGCTCCTACAATGAGCAGTTCTTC. This encodes CASSSDIRSSYNEQFF.

This clonotype has a handful of counts. This chain joins TRBV5-1 and TRBJ2-1, with 8 bases fitting TRBD2. Germline CDR1 SGHRS, CDR2 YFSETQ. CDR3 size: 19 residues. J gave up 1 base and V 0 bases, and 12 bases lay outside the gene matches. This chain's CDR3 is CASSLDKGLAGSSYNEQFF. CDR3 bases: TGCGCCAGCAGCTTGGATAAGGGGCTAGCGGGTTCGTCCTACAATGAGCAGTTCTTC.

This clonotype was seen only a few times. The V and J genes are TRBV27 and TRBJ1-6, with a weak D call TRBD1 (5 bases). Trimming cost V 6 bases and J 7 bases, with 16 bases left between them. The CDR3 extends over 15 amino acids. Germline CDR1 MNHEY, CDR2 SMNVEV (reference sequence). CDR3 loop: CASRHPGRTNSPLHF. DNA for the CDR3: TGTGCCAGCAGACACCCGGGACGGACAAATTCACCCCTCCACTTT.

The chain carries TRBV12-3 or TRBV12-4 and TRBJ1-1; D is unresolved. The CDR3 is 14 residues long. V was clipped by 5 bases and J by 1 base, with 11 bases between them. The CDR3: CASSTLLGNTEAFF. In DNA, the CDR3 is TGTGCCAGCAGTACGCTGCTGGGGAACACTGAAGCTTTCTTT.

This clonotype was seen more than once but under ten times. The V gene is TRBV7-9, the J gene TRBJ2-6, with D possibly TRBD1 on 6 matching bases. Germline CDR1 SEHNR, CDR2 FQNEAQ (reference sequence). Trimming left V 5 bases short and J 4 bases short, with 15 bases between. The CDR3 runs to 16 residues. The chain's CDR3 is CASSLRTDKGANVLTF. The CDR3 DNA is TGTGCCAGCAGCCTAAGGACAGACAAAGGGGCCAACGTCCTGACTTTC.

This chain links TRBV6-6 with TRBJ2-3, with 7 bases identical to TRBD2. There are 15 residues in the CDR3. J gave up 12 bases and V 2 bases, and 14 bases lay outside the gene matches. Germline CDR1 is MNHNY and CDR2 is SVGAGI (reference sequence). CDR3: CASSYGLADSGLQYF. The CDR3 DNA sequence: TGTGCCAGCAGTTACGGCCTAGCGGACTCGGGGCTTCAGTATTTT.

In this sample, this clonotype turned up a few times. In nucleotides, the CDR3 is TGTGCCAGCAGTACTAGCGTCAACAACATTCAGTACTTC. Its protein is CASSTSVNNIQYF. The chain carries TRBV7-3 and TRBJ2-7; 7 positions match TRBD2. The DNA end is a closer match to TRBJ2-4, so the J assignment may be wrong. Looked up from germline, CDR1 is SGHTA and CDR2 is FQGTGA. The length of the CDR3 is 13 residues.

This clonotype was observed once. J is TRBJ2-3 and V is TRBV6-5; D possibly corresponds to TRBD2 (5 bases). This CDR3 has 14 amino acids. Germline CDR1 is MNHEY and CDR2 is SVGAGI. V gave up 5 bases and J gave up 0 bases, with 9 bases separating them. The CDR3 DNA is TGTGCCAGCAGTCGGGAACCTAGCACAGATACGCAGTATTTT. It yields the protein CASSREPSTDTQYF.

The CDR3 loop reads CASSPSTYNEQFF. The DNA for the CDR3 is TGTGCCAGCAGTCCCTCCACGTACAATGAGCAGTTCTTC. The chain carries TRBV12-3 or TRBV12-4 and TRBJ2-1; D remains unclear. Trimming took off 5 bases at V and 4 bases at J, with 9 bases between the two ends. The CDR3 is made up of 13 amino acids.

As for this clonotype: A much larger clonotype is one base distant, so this may be a read error. The chain links TRBV20-1 to TRBJ2-1, with TRBD2 matching 7 bases. This CDR3 has 15 residues. The germline gives CDR1 DFQATT, CDR2 SNEGSKA (reference sequence). V was pared by 1 base and J by 7 bases, with 10 bases of the junction left unmatched. The CDR3 region has the DNA TGCAGTGCTAGAGCGACTAGCAGGAGAGTTAATGAGCAGTTCTTC. Translating it yields CSARATSRRVNEQFF.

V gene TRBV12-3 or TRBV12-4 combines with J gene TRBJ2-5; D may be TRBD1 or TRBD2 (5 bases each). There are 13 residues in the CDR3. Trimming took 5 bases from V and 5 from J, leaving 12 bases between them. The CDR3 protein is CASSRGPRETQYF. The CDR3 region has the DNA TGTGCCAGCAGTAGGGGACCGCGGGAGACCCAGTACTTC.

J is TRBJ2-3 and V is TRBV20-1, with 8 bases identical to TRBD2. The CDR3 totals 16 residues. Germline lookup yields CDR1 DFQATT and CDR2 SNEGSKA (reference sequence). Losses at the gene ends were 5 bases for V and 4 bases for J; bases not matched to a gene: 14. CDR3 DNA sequence: TGCAGTGCTTTGCCCCCGCCGAGCGGGAGTCCAGATACGCAGTATTTT. This encodes CSALPPPSGSPDTQYF.

This clonotype has a handful of counts. The chain carries TRBV20-1 and TRBJ2-7; 13 nucleotides agree with TRBD2. Germline V gene sequence: CDR1 DFQATT, CDR2 SNEGSKA (reference sequence). With 5 bases clipped from V and 2 bases from J, the junction kept 6 bases outside the gene matches. This CDR3 region has 15 residues. The CDR3 protein is CSAGLAGVPPYEQYF. Here the CDR3 DNA reads TGCAGTGCTGGACTAGCGGGAGTCCCACCCTACGAGCAGTACTTC.

This clonotype was seen a handful of times. The chain combines TRBV12-3 or TRBV12-4 with TRBJ2-3; D assignment may be TRBD1 or TRBD2 (5 bases each). Trimming stripped 6 bases from V and 1 base from J, with 17 bases between. The CDR3 loop spans 16 amino acids. The CDR3 nucleotides read TGTGCCAGCAGGCAACAGGAGGTACCTGGCACAGATACGCAGTATTTT. It is translated as CASRQQEVPGTDTQYF.

This chain links TRBV20-1 with TRBJ1-4, with D maybe TRBD1 (6 bases). The CDR3 totals 16 residues. Germline loops: CDR1 DFQATT, CDR2 SNEGSKA (reference sequence). Trimming pared 6 bases from V and 8 bases from J, leaving 25 bases between. CDR3 nucleotides: TGCAGTGCCTCTCGGACAGCTCATCCCTTAATGGAAAAACTGTTTTTT. Translating it yields CSASRTAHPLMEKLFF.

The chain combines TRBV20-1 with TRBJ2-5; no clear D. The J call is doubtful: the DNA matches TRBJ2-7 better. This CDR3 spans 14 amino acids. CDR1 and CDR2 (germline): DFQATT, SNEGSKA (reference sequence). The CDR3, as DNA: TGCAGTGCTAGAGATCCCAGGAGAAGCAACGAGCAGTACTTC. This gives the protein CSARDPRRSNEQYF.

The rearrangement joins TRBV20-1 to TRBJ2-5; D is undetermined. The V gene lost 7 bases and the J gene lost 5 bases, with 11 bases spanning the gap. CDR1 is DFQATT, CDR2 SNEGSKA, per germline (reference sequence). The CDR3 loop spans 11 amino acids. CDR3: CSGHNGETQYF. The CDR3 DNA sequence: TGCAGTGGCCACAACGGCGAGACCCAGTACTTC.